Following are 15 T cell receptor beta chains from one sample sequenced in a study of CD8 T cells in ankylosing spondylitis. Study results and caveats: It appeared that ankylosing spondylitis blood was characterized by a TCR beta motif of fewer than 10 highly homologous variants.

Using its own MiXCR run on the 5' RACE reads, TCRdb lists one record per CDR3 protein. The table includes over 200,000 distinct CDR3 sequences, 15% to 20% detected once. These TCRs are of unknown antigen specificity. Sequencing was performed on blood, either unsorted or a sorted T cell fraction (not recorded which). Receptors originate from a male donor with ankylosing spondylitis.

This clonotype appeared many times. This sequence joins TRBV11-2 and TRBJ2-1, with 12 bases lining up with TRBD2. J lost 6 bases, V lost 1 base, and 1 base had no gene match. Germline-derived CDR1 and CDR2 are SGHAT and FQNNGV. The CDR3 loop spans 15 amino acids. The CDR3 spells CASSLGLAGVNEQFF. The CDR3 bases are TGTGCCAGCAGCTTAGGACTAGCGGGAGTCAATGAGCAGTTCTTC.

This clonotype appeared many times. The chain couples TRBV5-1 to TRBJ1-1, with 7 bases identical to TRBD1. CDR1 and CDR2 (germline): SGHRS, YFSETQ. The CDR3 totals 15 residues. V was pared by 4 bases and J by 3 bases, with 9 bases of the junction left unmatched. The CDR3 DNA is TGCGCCAGCAGCCCAAAACAGGGGCTGTACACTGAAGCTTTCTTT. Translated: CASSPKQGLYTEAFF. Full variable domain (outside the CDR3, taken from reference TRBV5-1 and TRBJ1-1): KAGVTQTPRYLIKTRGQQVTLSCSPISGHRSVSWYQQTPGQGLQFLFEYFSETQRNKGNFPGRFSGRQFSNSRSEMNVSTLELGDSALYLCASSPKQGLYTEAFFGQGTRLTVV.

This clonotype has a count of ten or more. The chain recombines TRBV12-3 or TRBV12-4 with TRBJ2-3; the D is unclear. The CDR3 has 14 amino acids. The ends were cut back, 3 bases at V and 1 base at J, with 8 bases in the middle. CDR3 sequence reads: CASSFRQRTDTQYF. The CDR3 DNA reads as TGTGCCAGCAGTTTTCGGCAGCGCACAGATACGCAGTATTTT.

This clonotype appeared many times. The chain joins TRBV12-3 or TRBV12-4 to TRBJ2-2; D remains ambiguous. Deletions cut 2 bases from V and 4 bases from J, with 8 bases between. This CDR3 has 14 residues. Here the CDR3 DNA reads TGTGCCAGCAGTTTAATAGGGCGCACCGGGGAGCTGTTTTTT. It specifies CASSLIGRTGELFF.

The chain employs TRBV27 and TRBJ2-7; 7 bases fit TRBD2. Germline loops: CDR1 MNHEY, CDR2 SMNVEV (reference sequence). Trimming at V came to 2 bases and at J to 5 bases, leaving 9 bases not matched to a gene. The CDR3 contains 15 residues. The CDR3: CASSLTLAAAHEQYF. CDR3 nucleotide sequence: TGTGCCAGCAGTTTAACCCTAGCGGCTGCCCACGAGCAGTACTTC.

This clonotype was seen only a few times. The V call is TRBV5-1, the J call TRBJ2-5; 7 bases match TRBD2. J gave up 4 bases and V 0 bases, and 9 bases lay outside the gene matches. The CDR3 loop spans 16 amino acids. The germline V gene has CDR1 SGHRS and CDR2 YFSETQ. The CDR3 loop is CASSLEGGSRTETQYF. In DNA, the CDR3 is TGCGCCAGCAGCTTGGAAGGCGGGAGTCGGACAGAGACCCAGTACTTC.

The table lists this clonotype with many counts. V is TRBV29-1 and J is TRBJ2-7; 11 bases are a match to TRBD1. The germline CDR1 and CDR2 sequences are SQVTM and ANQGSEA. The CDR3 contains 15 residues. The V gene end was trimmed by 2 bases and the J gene end by 6 bases; junction bases not matched to a gene: 9. For the CDR3, the DNA is TGCAGCGTTGAAAAGGGGGGACAGGGGGACTTCGAGCAGTACTTC. It specifies CSVEKGGQGDFEQYF.

The rearrangement links TRBV7-9 to TRBJ2-1, with 12 bases fitting TRBD2. Germline V gene data show CDR1 as SEHNR and CDR2 as FQNEAQ (reference sequence). The CDR3 runs 17 residues. Trimming cost V 5 bases and J 2 bases; bases outside gene matches: 7. The CDR3 DNA reads as TGTGCCAGCAGCCACCCCGCTAGCGGGGGGGCCTACAATGAGCAGTTCTTC. This translates into CASSHPASGGAYNEQFF.

The chain combines TRBV7-6 with TRBJ2-5, with 10 bases that match TRBD2. The germline V gene encodes CDR1 SGHVS and CDR2 FNYEAQ. The CDR3 spans 14 residues. Losses at the gene ends were 5 bases for V and 5 bases for J; bases not matched to a gene: 5. CDR3 nucleotides: TGTGCCAGCAGCAAAGCGGGGGGGGAGGAGACCCAGTACTTC. Amino acid sequence: CASSKAGGEETQYF.

This clonotype was picked up a small number of times. J is TRBJ2-3 and V is TRBV7-2; 7 bases line up with TRBD2. Germline V gene sequence: CDR1 SGHTA, CDR2 FQGNSA. CDR3 length equals 15 residues. The V and J ends lost 1 base and 2 bases, in that order; junction bases with no gene match: 3. The CDR3 bases are TGTGCCAGCAGCTTAGGTCTAGCGGTCACAGATACGCAGTATTTT. Encoded protein: CASSLGLAVTDTQYF.

The table lists this clonotype with a few counts. V and J are TRBV7-2 and TRBJ1-1; D uncertain. Germline loops: CDR1 SGHTA, CDR2 FQGNSA. V lost 5 bases, J lost 5 bases, and 12 bases lay in between. This CDR3 contains 13 residues. The CDR3 here is CASSPHLSTEAFF. CDR3 DNA sequence: TGTGCCAGCAGCCCCCACCTAAGTACTGAAGCTTTCTTT.

J is TRBJ2-7 and V is TRBV2, with a tentative D call TRBD2 (6 bases). Trimming cost V 6 bases and J 6 bases, with 21 bases left between them. Germline assignment: CDR1 SNHLY and CDR2 FYNNEI. The CDR3 is made up of 15 amino acids. As DNA, the CDR3 is TGTGCCAGCAGGGACCCGCGGGACCTCCCGGGCGAGCAGTACTTC. Translation: CASRDPRDLPGEQYF.

A few counts support this clonotype. The rearrangement joins TRBV29-1 to TRBJ2-1; 8 bases agree with TRBD2. The V gene's germline CDR1 is SQVTM and CDR2 ANQGSEA. With 4 bases clipped from V and 7 bases from J, the junction kept 6 bases outside the gene matches. The CDR3 consists of 13 residues. The chain's CDR3 is CSVAREDGNEQFF. CDR3 DNA sequence: TGCAGCGTTGCGCGGGAGGATGGGAATGAGCAGTTCTTC.

This clonotype was counted a few times. The chain recombines TRBV12-3 or TRBV12-4 with TRBJ2-7; no reliable D call. Trimming cost V 3 bases and J 3 bases, with 9 bases left between them. The CDR3 has 13 amino acids. The CDR3 DNA follows: TGTGCCAGCAGTTTCAAACAGTACTACGAGCAGTACTTC. This translates into CASSFKQYYEQYF.

In this sample, this clonotype turned up a few times. This chain joins TRBV20-1 and TRBJ2-3, with 8 bases fitting TRBD1. This CDR3 comprises 13 residues. Germline V gives CDR1 DFQATT, CDR2 SNEGSKA (reference sequence). CDR3 bases: TGCAGCCGCCGGGACAGGAACACAGATACGCAGTATTTT. Translation: CSRRDRNTDTQYF.